This TCR delta chain was identified during a study of gammadelta T cells in human blood. General observations from the study: Microbial exposure reportedly appeared to drive polyclonal expansion of innate gamma-delta T cells right after birth.

This clone was counted only a few times. Its target is not known. For this DNA, TCRdb reports the protein of a much larger clone, which diverges at residue 6, most likely from a read error; the protein presented here is translated directly from the DNA. TCRdb re-analyzed the RT-PCR reads via CATT. The table records more than 350 delta-chain clones, 6.5% to 9.5% of them present only once. Germline V lookup: CDR1 TSWWSYY, CDR2 QGS. V was pared by 3 bases and J by 6 bases, with 26 bases between. The CDR3 has 18 residues. The source material was non-Vgamma9Vdelta2 gamma-delta T cells from adult blood. The J gene is TRDJ1, the V gene TRDV1; no firm D call. The sequence was obtained from a human donor. The CDR3 here is CALGDHDNSLRGGNKLIF. CDR3 bases: TGTGCTCTTGGGGACCACGATAACTCTCTACGTGGTGGGAATAAACTCATCTTT.